This entry describes one TCR beta chain. Its specificity is not known. This CDR3 is 12 amino acids long. Per the germline V gene, CDR1 is GTSNPN and CDR2 is SVGIG (reference sequence). Deletions cut 3 bases from V and 8 bases from J, with 13 bases between. These data come from a study of Ad26.COV2.S vaccination and SARS-CoV-2 variants. The wider study: Ad26.COV2.S, an intramuscular injection, was given once or twice 56 days apart.

Treatment denoted: around 19 received Ad26.COV2.S at low or high dose, single or two shots; 5 received placebo; per-sample allocation not given. Samples were taken on day 63 after the first vaccine or placebo injection. Study-level points and caveats: Responses of T cells in total may have been underestimated by the TCR breadth and depth analyses. After vaccination, substantial breadth of spike-specific CD8+ and CD4+ responses was reported.

Libraries were prepared by immunoSEQ multiplex PCR; TCRdb keeps only in-frame clonotypes and omits some of them. The data show some 300,000 clones, around four fifths seen once. The sequence derives from a person between 18 and 59 years old who received the Ad26.COV2.S COVID-19 vaccine or a placebo. The chain couples TRBV30 to TRBJ1-2; D may be TRBD1 (5 bases). The sample was peripheral blood, taken in a trial of Ad26.COV2.S vaccine versus placebo. The CDR3 sequence: CAWSDSGVGYTF. In DNA form, the CDR3 reads TGTGCCTGGAGCGACAGCGGGGTCGGCTACACCTTC.